This T cell receptor (beta chain) originates from a study of blood T cell repertoires in COVID-19. At the level of the study: COVID-19 samples collected from the United States, Italy and Spain covered acute and convalescent phases. PBMCs, B-cell-depleted T cells, or T cells provided the cDNA or gDNA that made up the material.

Germline V lookup: CDR1 LGHNA, CDR2 YNFKEQ. The V gene lost 0 bases and the J gene lost 1 base, with 10 bases spanning the gap. This CDR3 has 16 residues. In the study's own analysis: How many nucleated cells were present was estimated from reference gene primer amplification. Measured with immunoSEQ multiplex PCR; TCRdb has only the in-frame clones, and not every one. That table gives V, J and clone size, and the DNA gave D and trimming. This sample has about 82,000 clones, with 75% to 90% found just once. This clone has only one observation. Specimen: peripheral blood. The clonotype originates from a woman aged 40-49 years with active or convalescent COVID-19. V is TRBV4-2 and J is TRBJ1-3; D is unresolved. Written as DNA, the CDR3 is TGTGCCAGCAGCCAAGATTTTTCCCCTTCTGGAAACACCATATATTTT. As protein: CASSQDFSPSGNTIYF.